The 24 T cell receptor beta chains presented below share a single source sample, sequenced in a study of blood T cell repertoires in COVID-19. Clones were read by immunoSEQ multiplex PCR, and TCRdb kept only the in-frame ones, dropping some. Here the sample spans 100,000 or so clones, 85% being singletons. The sequenced sample consisted of peripheral blood. These receptors came from a woman aged 70-85 years with active or convalescent COVID-19.

Of note for this clone: This same CDR3 is encoded by further DNA sequences in the sample. The chain combines TRBV24-1 with TRBJ1-3; tentative D call: TRBD1 (6 bases). CDR1 and CDR2 (germline): KGHDR, SFDVKD. Trimming removed 7 bases at V and 1 base at J, with 13 bases between. The CDR3 runs to 15 residues. The CDR3: CATSDSRGSGNTIYF. The CDR3 region has the DNA TGTGCCACCAGCGATAGCAGGGGATCTGGAAACACCATATATTTT.

The rearrangement joins TRBV20-1 to TRBJ2-4, with D uncertain. Trimming cost V 3 bases and J 2 bases, with 8 bases left between them. The CDR3 loop spans 13 amino acids. The germline CDR1 and CDR2 sequences are DFQATT and SNEGSKA (reference sequence). CDR3 residues: CSASGQTKNIQYF. The CDR3 region has the DNA TGCAGTGCTAGTGGGCAGACCAAAAACATTCAGTACTTC.

This sequence joins TRBV3-1 (or the pseudogene TRBV3-2) and TRBJ1-4, with TRBD1 as a possible D gene (5 bases). The V gene lost 2 bases and the J gene lost 8 bases, with 15 bases spanning the gap. There are 15 residues in the CDR3. Germline V gene sequence: CDR1 LGHDT, CDR2 YNNKEL (reference sequence). The CDR3 DNA reads as TGTGCCAGCAGCCAATGTTGGCAGGGAAAGGAAAAACTGTTTTTT. Translated, it gives CASSQCWQGKEKLFF.

The CDR3 protein is CASGYSGGLEQYF. In DNA form, the CDR3 reads TGTGCCAGCGGGTACAGCGGGGGGCTTGAGCAGTACTTC. The V call is TRBV2, the J call TRBJ2-7; TRBD2 matches at 9 bases. Per germline, CDR1 SNHLY and CDR2 FYNNEI. The CDR3 is 13 residues long. V lost 8 bases to trimming and J lost 7 bases; unmatched junction nucleotides: 9.

J is TRBJ1-6 and V is TRBV14, with TRBD1 matching 7 bases. V lost 1 base to trimming and J lost 4 bases; unmatched junction nucleotides: 1. The CDR3 is made up of 15 amino acids. The V gene's germline CDR1 is SGHDN and CDR2 FVKESK. Here the CDR3 reads CASSQVRGYNSPLHF. The DNA of the CDR3 is TGTGCCAGCAGCCAAGTCAGGGGGTATAATTCACCCCTCCACTTT.

This rearrangement joins TRBV12-5 to TRBJ2-5; D is possibly TRBD1 (7 bases). Deletions cut 1 base from V and 7 bases from J, with 19 bases between. Germline assignment: CDR1 LGHNT and CDR2 FRNRAP. The CDR3 has 16 residues. The CDR3 here is CASGLGLLAQGGTQYF. The CDR3 region has the DNA TGTGCTAGTGGTTTGGGGCTTCTAGCGCAGGGGGGGACCCAGTACTTC.

This chain uses TRBV5-1 with TRBJ1-6; the match to TRBD1 covers 7 bases. The V and J ends lost 4 bases and 7 bases, in that order; junction bases with no gene match: 5. CDR1 and CDR2 (germline): SGHRS, YFSETQ. The CDR3 has 14 residues. The CDR3 reads CASSTRDSNSPLHF. Written as DNA, the CDR3 is TGCGCCAGCAGCACCCGGGACAGCAATTCACCCCTCCACTTT. Based on the CDR3 plus reference TRBV5-1 and TRBJ1-6, the full variable domain is KAGVTQTPRYLIKTRGQQVTLSCSPISGHRSVSWYQQTPGQGLQFLFEYFSETQRNKGNFPGRFSGRQFSNSRSEMNVSTLELGDSALYLCASSTRDSNSPLHFGNGTRLTVT.

This chain connects TRBV29-1 to TRBJ2-1; tentatively, D is TRBD1 (5 bases). The CDR3 has 13 residues. CDR1 is SQVTM, CDR2 ANQGSEA, per germline. V shed 4 bases and J shed 1 base, with 8 bases lying between them. Here the CDR3 reads CSVGTNSYNEQFF. Here the CDR3 DNA reads TGCAGCGTTGGGACAAATTCCTACAATGAGCAGTTCTTC.

This sequence joins TRBV5-4 and TRBJ1-2; D perhaps matches TRBD1 (6 bases). The CDR3 runs to 15 residues. Germline V gene data show CDR1 as SGHNT and CDR2 as YYREEE (reference sequence). Trimming pared 1 base from V and 8 bases from J, leaving 18 bases between. The CDR3 DNA reads TGTGCCAGCAGCTTGTCAGGGGCCACCCTTGGGGGCTACACCTTC. It specifies CASSLSGATLGGYTF. Full variable domain (missing parts from reference TRBV5-4 and TRBJ1-2): ETGVTQSPTHLIKTRGQQVTLRCSSQSGHNTVSWYQQALGQGPQFIFQYYREEENGRGNFPPRFSGLQFPNYSSELNVNALELDDSALYLCASSLSGATLGGYTFGSGTRLTVV.

The J gene is TRBJ2-3, the V gene TRBV5-5; D is undetermined. Per the germline V gene, CDR1 is SGHKS and CDR2 is YYEKEE (reference sequence). V lost 5 bases and J 0 bases, leaving 4 bases between the germline ends. This CDR3 has 12 amino acids. The CDR3 here is CASSYSTDTQYF. DNA for the CDR3: TGTGCCAGCAGTTATAGCACAGATACGCAGTATTTT.

The chain joins TRBV11-2 to TRBJ2-7, with D possibly being TRBD2 (6 bases). The V and J ends lost 5 bases and 2 bases respectively, with 19 bases between them. CDR1 and CDR2 from the germline V gene are SGHAT and FQNNGV. The length of the CDR3 is 16 residues. Here the CDR3 DNA reads TGTGCCAGCAGCACAGGTAGCGGACGGGTAACCTACGAGCAGTACTTC. Translating it yields CASSTGSGRVTYEQYF.

The V gene is TRBV10-3, the J gene TRBJ2-2; TRBD1 aligns across 10 bases. The ends lost 6 bases at V and 5 bases at J; junction bases unmatched: 12. The CDR3 contains 17 residues. Germline V gives CDR1 ENHRY, CDR2 SYGVKD. CDR3 DNA sequence: TGTGCCATCAGACGACAGGGGGCCCGGTCGGGAACCGGGGAGCTGTTTTTT. It is translated as CAIRRQGARSGTGELFF.

This chain links TRBV28 with TRBJ1-2; 10 positions agree with TRBD1. CDR3 length: 15 amino acids. The germline V gene encodes CDR1 MDHEN and CDR2 SYDVKM. The V and J ends lost 7 bases and 7 bases, in that order; junction bases with no gene match: 12. The CDR3 coding sequence is TGTGCCAGCAAAGTCGCGGGACAGGGGTCTTTTGGCTACACCTTC. The encoded protein is CASKVAGQGSFGYTF.

The V call is TRBV6-1, the J call TRBJ2-3; 10 bases match TRBD2. In germline, CDR1 is MNHNS, CDR2 SASEGT. V shed 3 bases, J shed 10 bases, and the junction held 13 bases outside the gene matches. The CDR3 spans 16 residues. This CDR3 reads CASSEAGGAGGAAQYF. CDR3 coding DNA: TGTGCCAGCAGTGAGGCCGGAGGAGCGGGGGGGGCTGCGCAGTATTTT.

The chain couples TRBV28 to TRBJ1-4, with 8 bases aligning to TRBD1. The CDR3 covers 14 residues. Trimming cost V 6 bases and J 11 bases; bases outside gene matches: 11. CDR1 is MDHEN, CDR2 SYDVKM, per germline. The CDR3 sequence: CASRPQTGVRKLFF. CDR3 coding DNA: TGTGCCAGCAGGCCCCAGACAGGGGTTCGGAAACTGTTTTTT.

The CDR3 here is CASSLDPFSYNEQFF. CDR3 coding DNA: TGTGCCAGCAGCTTAGATCCTTTCTCCTACAATGAGCAGTTCTTC. The chain recombines TRBV11-3 with TRBJ2-1; no firm D call. The V and J ends lost 0 bases and 0 bases respectively, with 6 bases between them. The CDR3 length is 15 residues. Germline assignment: CDR1 SGHNT and CDR2 YENEEA. Based on the CDR3 plus reference TRBV11-3 and TRBJ2-1, the full variable domain is EAGVVQSPRYKIIEKKQPVAFWCNPISGHNTLYWYLQNLGQGPELLIRYENEEAVDDSQLPKDRFSAERLKGVDSTLKIQPAELGDSAVYLCASSLDPFSYNEQFFGPGTRLTVL.

The chain carries TRBV5-6 and TRBJ1-2; possible D gene TRBD1, 5 bases. CDR3 length: 14 residues. V lost 0 bases and J 8 bases, leaving 14 bases between the germline ends. The germline V gene has CDR1 SGHDT and CDR2 YYEEEE. The DNA for the CDR3 is TGTGCCAGCAGCTTGGTAGAGGCAGGGATAGGCTACACCTTC. Encoded protein: CASSLVEAGIGYTF.

The chain carries TRBV3-1 (or the pseudogene TRBV3-2) and TRBJ1-5; no clear D. Germline lookup yields CDR1 LGHDT and CDR2 YNNKEL (reference sequence). V was cut by 1 base and J by 7 bases, with 8 bases left in between. The CDR3 spans 13 residues. The CDR3 sequence is CASSQGDVQPQHF. The CDR3 region has the DNA TGTGCCAGCAGCCAAGGAGATGTGCAGCCCCAGCATTTT.

This chain joins TRBV19 and TRBJ1-3, with unresolved D. The CDR3 totals 16 residues. Looked up from germline, CDR1 is LNHDA and CDR2 is SQIVND (reference sequence). V lost 5 bases, J lost 1 base, and 15 bases lay in between. The CDR3 bases are TGTGCCAGTAGTGACCGGGTCCATTATTCTGGAAACACCATATATTTT. As protein: CASSDRVHYSGNTIYF. Combining the CDR3 with reference TRBV19 and TRBJ1-3 gives the whole variable domain DGGITQSPKYLFRKEGQNVTLSCEQNLNHDAMYWYRQDPGQGLRLIYYSQIVNDFQKGDIAEGYSVSREKKESFPLTVTSAQKNPTAFYLCASSDRVHYSGNTIYFGEGSWLTVV.

The chain employs TRBV12-5 and TRBJ2-7; the D gene is possibly TRBD1 (8 bases). V lost 7 bases and J 6 bases, leaving 31 bases between the germline ends. Germline CDR1 and CDR2: LGHNT and FRNRAP. The CDR3 covers 18 residues. CDR3 DNA sequence: TGTGCTAGTGCCCCCCCCTCGGGGGGACAGGACCTACGCGTCGAGCAGTACTTC. Its protein is CASAPPSGGQDLRVEQYF.

The chain links TRBV20-1 to TRBJ1-5; D gene ambiguous. Per the germline V gene, CDR1 is DFQATT and CDR2 is SNEGSKA (reference sequence). Trimming stripped 3 bases from V and 5 bases from J, with 8 bases between. The CDR3 covers 12 residues. The CDR3 here is CSASYRDQPQHF. Written as DNA, the CDR3 is TGCAGTGCTAGTTATCGAGATCAGCCCCAGCATTTT.

This rearrangement joins TRBV12-3 or TRBV12-4 to TRBJ2-3; 9 bases agree with TRBD2. The CDR3 extends over 13 amino acids. With V trimmed by 5 bases and J by 4 bases, 1 base remained unmatched. The CDR3 DNA reads as TGTGCCAGCAGTAGACTAGCGGCAGATACGCAGTATTTT. Translated: CASSRLAADTQYF.

This clone appeared a few times. The V and J genes are TRBV5-4 and TRBJ1-2; 12 bases are shared with TRBD1. The germline V gene encodes CDR1 SGHNT and CDR2 YYREEE (reference sequence). Trimming took 3 bases from V and 5 from J; bases not matched to a gene: 11. The CDR3 runs 17 residues. The CDR3 bases are TGTGCCAGCAGCTCCAAAACCGGGACAGGGGGCCATTATGGCTACACCTTC. It codes for CASSSKTGTGGHYGYTF.

The J gene is TRBJ2-3, the V gene TRBV7-3, with 8 bases aligning to TRBD2. With 5 bases clipped from V and 2 bases from J, the junction kept 3 bases outside the gene matches. The CDR3 totals 14 residues. CDR1 and CDR2 (germline): SGHTA, FQGTGA. The CDR3 DNA is TGTGCCAGCAGCCCGGGGGGGGTCACAGATACGCAGTATTTT. Translated, it gives CASSPGGVTDTQYF.